These 12 T cell receptor beta chains were all obtained from the same sample, sequenced in a study of blood T cell repertoires in COVID-19. The protocol was immunoSEQ multiplex PCR, while the TCRdb copy is restricted to in-frame clones and leaves out a portion. This table has 360,000 or so clones, around 90% appearing once. The sample taken for sequencing was peripheral blood. The receptors stem from a man between 18 and 29 years old with active or convalescent COVID-19.

This clone was observed a handful of times. The chain employs TRBV19 and TRBJ1-3; D call uncertain. Trimming removed 5 bases at V and 3 bases at J, with 5 bases between. The germline V gene encodes CDR1 LNHDA and CDR2 SQIVND (reference sequence). This CDR3 contains 12 residues. The CDR3 reads CASSPGGNTIYF. The CDR3 DNA reads as TGTGCCAGTAGTCCCGGTGGAAACACCATATATTTT.

This chain connects TRBV5-1 to TRBJ2-2; 10 positions match TRBD1. This CDR3 has 16 amino acids. V shed 3 bases, J shed 5 bases, and the junction held 7 bases outside the gene matches. Germline CDR1 is SGHRS and CDR2 is YFSETQ. Here the CDR3 reads CASSSGQGVGTGELFF. The CDR3 DNA reads as TGCGCCAGCAGCTCCGGACAGGGGGTTGGGACCGGGGAGCTGTTTTTT.

CDR3 in amino acids: CASSLITDSGEQFF. Written as DNA, the CDR3 is TGTGCCAGCAGTCTTATCACAGATTCCGGTGAGCAGTTCTTC. The chain uses TRBV6-2 or TRBV6-3 and TRBJ2-1; D is unresolved. Germline assignment: CDR1 MNHEY and CDR2 SVGEGT. The length of the CDR3 is 14 residues. The V and J ends lost 5 bases and 9 bases respectively, with 17 bases between them.

The chain has TRBV6-5 and TRBJ2-2; D unclear. Germline CDR1 reads MNHEY; CDR2 reads SVGAGI. This CDR3 spans 12 amino acids. V gave up 2 bases and J gave up 10 bases, with 8 bases separating them. The CDR3 region is CASSYDSEELFF. DNA of the CDR3: TGTGCCAGCAGTTACGACTCCGAGGAGCTGTTTTTT.

This clone was detected only a few times. J is TRBJ1-6 and V is TRBV19, with D uncertain. The length of the CDR3 is 14 residues. Germline V gene sequence: CDR1 LNHDA, CDR2 SQIVND (reference sequence). Deletions cut 7 bases from V and 2 bases from J, with 9 bases between. The CDR3 DNA reads TGTGCCAGTACTTCTGGCCCCTATAATTCACCCCTCCACTTT. Translating gives CASTSGPYNSPLHF.

V is TRBV3-1 (or the pseudogene TRBV3-2) and J is TRBJ1-5; the D is unclear. The CDR3 extends over 16 amino acids. The germline gives CDR1 LGHDT, CDR2 YNNKEL (reference sequence). V was cut by 0 bases and J by 3 bases, with 12 bases left in between. CDR3 nucleotide sequence: TGTGCCAGCAGCCAAGACGAGGTACGATCCAATCAGCCCCAGCATTTT. Translation gives CASSQDEVRSNQPQHF.

The sample holds a few counts of this clone. The chain is built from TRBV10-3 and TRBJ2-1; D might be TRBD2 (6 bases). This CDR3 is built from 18 residues. The V gene's germline CDR1 is ENHRY and CDR2 SYGVKD. Trimming took 0 bases from V and 0 from J, leaving 15 bases between them. CDR3 residues: CAISESTIGRSSYNEQFF. DNA of the CDR3: TGTGCCATCAGTGAGTCGACTATCGGGAGAAGCTCCTACAATGAGCAGTTCTTC.

The chain has TRBV5-1 and TRBJ1-4; 7 positions agree with TRBD1. This CDR3 has 15 amino acids. Germline V gene sequence: CDR1 SGHRS, CDR2 YFSETQ. J lost 3 bases, V lost 4 bases, and 6 bases had no gene match. This chain's CDR3 is CASSRNRGANEKLFF. As DNA, the CDR3 is TGCGCCAGCAGCAGGAACAGGGGTGCTAATGAAAAACTGTTTTTT.

This chain connects TRBV7-2 to TRBJ2-1; 12 bases align to TRBD2. The CDR3 runs 15 residues. V lost 1 base and J lost 9; bases outside the gene matches: 4. Germline values: CDR1 SGHTA, CDR2 FQGNSA. The CDR3 reads CASSLGLAGASEQFF. Written as DNA, the CDR3 is TGTGCCAGCAGCTTAGGACTAGCGGGGGCCAGTGAGCAGTTCTTC. Filled out from reference TRBV7-2 and TRBJ2-1, the complete variable domain reads GAGVSQSPSNKVTEKGKDVELRCDPISGHTALYWYRQSLGQGLEFLIYFQGNSAPDKSGLPSDRFSAERTGGSVSTLTIQRTQQEDSAVYLCASSLGLAGASEQFFGPGTRLTVL.

The count of this clone is one. This chain links TRBV5-1 with TRBJ2-7, with unresolved D. V dropped 2 bases and J dropped 4 bases, with 4 bases sitting between them. The CDR3 sequence is 11 residues long. Germline values: CDR1 SGHRS, CDR2 YFSETQ. CDR3 sequence reads: CASSFRYEQYF. The CDR3 coding sequence is TGCGCCAGCAGCTTTCGGTACGAGCAGTACTTC.

CDR3 DNA: TGTGCCAGTAGTATTTCCAACCGGGACAAGCAGTACTTC. Translation gives CASSISNRDKQYF. J is TRBJ2-7 and V is TRBV19, with a tentative D call TRBD1 (6 bases). Germline V lookup: CDR1 LNHDA, CDR2 SQIVND (reference sequence). The V end lost 3 bases, the J end lost 8 bases, and 14 bases lay between the germline ends. The CDR3 contains 13 residues.

The chain recombines TRBV6-1 with TRBJ2-3; 7 nucleotides line up with TRBD1. With V trimmed by 1 base and J by 3 bases, 4 bases remained unmatched. Looked up from germline, CDR1 is MNHNS and CDR2 is SASEGT. The CDR3 length is 15 residues. CDR3 protein: CASSEGQGQTDTQYF. CDR3 DNA sequence: TGTGCCAGCAGTGAAGGACAGGGTCAGACAGATACGCAGTATTTT.